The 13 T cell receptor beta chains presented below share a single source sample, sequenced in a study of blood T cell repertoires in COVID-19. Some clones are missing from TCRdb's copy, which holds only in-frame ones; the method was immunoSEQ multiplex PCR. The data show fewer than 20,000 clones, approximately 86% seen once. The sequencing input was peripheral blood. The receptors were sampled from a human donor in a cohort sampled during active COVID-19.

As DNA, the CDR3 is TGTGCCAGCAGCAAAGCGGGTCCCTACTGCAGGCCGACCTCCTACGAGCAGTACTTC. Protein: CASSKAGPYCRPTSYEQYF. The chain is built from TRBV21-1 and TRBJ2-7; TRBD1 reflects the table's D call only, with no check against the DNA. TRBV21-1 is listed as a pseudogene. The CDR3 has 19 amino acids.

The CDR3 DNA follows: TGTGCCAGCAGAACTCGACAGGGTAGGGACTCTGGGGCCAACGTCCTGACTTTC. Its protein is CASRTRQGRDSGANVLTF. The genes are TRBV28 and TRBJ2-6; the match to TRBD1 covers 7 bases. Germline-derived CDR1 and CDR2 are MDHEN and SYDVKM. V lost 6 bases and J lost 0; bases outside the gene matches: 11. CDR3 length equals 18 residues.

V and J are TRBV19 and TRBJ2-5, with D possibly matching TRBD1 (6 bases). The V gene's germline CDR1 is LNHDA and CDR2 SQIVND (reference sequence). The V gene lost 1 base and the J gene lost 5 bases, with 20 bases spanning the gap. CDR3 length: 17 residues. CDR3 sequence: CASSIGRRTASGETQYF. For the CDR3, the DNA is TGTGCCAGTAGTATAGGAAGGAGGACAGCCTCAGGCGAGACCCAGTACTTC. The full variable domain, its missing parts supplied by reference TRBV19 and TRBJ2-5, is DGGITQSPKYLFRKEGQNVTLSCEQNLNHDAMYWYRQDPGQGLRLIYYSQIVNDFQKGDIAEGYSVSREKKESFPLTVTSAQKNPTAFYLCASSIGRRTASGETQYFGPGTRLLVL.

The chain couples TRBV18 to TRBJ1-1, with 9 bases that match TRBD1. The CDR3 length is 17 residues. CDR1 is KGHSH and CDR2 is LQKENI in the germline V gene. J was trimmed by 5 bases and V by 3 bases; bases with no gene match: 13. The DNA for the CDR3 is TGTGCCAGCTCACCCGGGACAGGGCCAACCGAACGGACTGAAGCTTTCTTT. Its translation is CASSPGTGPTERTEAFF.

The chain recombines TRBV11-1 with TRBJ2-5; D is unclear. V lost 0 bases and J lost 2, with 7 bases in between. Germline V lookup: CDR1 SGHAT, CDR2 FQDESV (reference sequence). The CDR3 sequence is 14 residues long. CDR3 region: CASSLAPSQETQYF. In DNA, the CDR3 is TGTGCCAGCAGCTTAGCCCCTTCGCAAGAGACCCAGTACTTC.

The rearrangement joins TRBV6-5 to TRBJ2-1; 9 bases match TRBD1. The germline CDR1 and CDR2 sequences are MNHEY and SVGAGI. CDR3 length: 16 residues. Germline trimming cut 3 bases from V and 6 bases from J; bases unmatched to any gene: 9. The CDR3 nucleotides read TGTGCCAGCAGTTATGCCGGGACAGGGTTACTCAATGAGCAGTTCTTC. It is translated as CASSYAGTGLLNEQFF.

The CDR3 DNA sequence: TGTGCCAGCAGCAAACCCGGGACAGGGGGAATCAAGGGGGTATTCTCTGGAAACACCATATATTTT. Protein sequence: CASSKPGTGGIKGVFSGNTIYF. The chain couples TRBV2 to TRBJ1-3; 11 bases map to TRBD1. CDR3 length: 22 residues. Germline V gives CDR1 SNHLY, CDR2 FYNNEI. Trimming at V came to 6 bases and at J to 0 bases, leaving 22 bases not matched to a gene.

The DNA of the CDR3 is TGTGCCAGCAGCTCCGGACTAGCGGGGCCCACTAGCACAGATACGCAGTATTTT. Its protein product is CASSSGLAGPTSTDTQYF. V gene TRBV5-4 combines with J gene TRBJ2-3; the match to TRBD2 covers 12 bases. The CDR3 runs 18 residues. V lost 3 bases and J lost 0; bases outside the gene matches: 8. CDR1 and CDR2 from the germline V gene are SGHNT and YYREEE (reference sequence).

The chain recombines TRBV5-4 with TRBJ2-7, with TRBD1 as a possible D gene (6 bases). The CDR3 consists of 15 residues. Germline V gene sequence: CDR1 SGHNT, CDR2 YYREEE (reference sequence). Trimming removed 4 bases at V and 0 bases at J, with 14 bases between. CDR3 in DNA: TGTGCCAGCAGCACCAGACAGGAGCTCTCCTACGAGCAGTACTTC. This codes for CASSTRQELSYEQYF.

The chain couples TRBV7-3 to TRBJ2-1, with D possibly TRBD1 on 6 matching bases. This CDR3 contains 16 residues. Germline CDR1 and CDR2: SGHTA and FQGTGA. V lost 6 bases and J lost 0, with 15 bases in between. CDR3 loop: CASSYRALSSYNEQFF. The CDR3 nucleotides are TGTGCCAGCAGTTACAGGGCTCTCAGCTCCTACAATGAGCAGTTCTTC.

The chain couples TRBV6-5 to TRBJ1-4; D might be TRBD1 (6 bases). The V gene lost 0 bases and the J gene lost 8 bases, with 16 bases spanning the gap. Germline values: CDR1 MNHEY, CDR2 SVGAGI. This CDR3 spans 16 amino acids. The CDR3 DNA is TGTGCCAGCAGTTACTCGCCGGGGGGCGTTGGGGAAAAACTGTTTTTT. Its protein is CASSYSPGGVGEKLFF.

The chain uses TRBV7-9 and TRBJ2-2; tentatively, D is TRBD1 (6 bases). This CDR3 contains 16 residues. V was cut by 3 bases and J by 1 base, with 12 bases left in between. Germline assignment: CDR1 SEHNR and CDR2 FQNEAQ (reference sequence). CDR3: CASSFRTQGNTGELFF. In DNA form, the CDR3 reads TGTGCCAGCAGCTTTCGTACACAGGGGAACACCGGGGAGCTGTTTTTT.

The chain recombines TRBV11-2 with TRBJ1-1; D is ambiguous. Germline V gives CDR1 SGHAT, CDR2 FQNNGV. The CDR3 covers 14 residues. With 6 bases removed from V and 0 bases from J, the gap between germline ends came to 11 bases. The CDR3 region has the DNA TGTGCCAGCAGTTTTTGGCGGTTGAACACTGAAGCTTTCTTT. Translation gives CASSFWRLNTEAFF.